This T cell receptor beta chain originates from a study of neoadjuvant anti-PD-1 for oral cavity cancer. Data came from immunoSEQ multiplex PCR; TCRdb stores just in-frame clones and leaves some out. The profile shows 60,000 to 80,000 clones, more than 65% of them singletons. This CDR3 region has 15 residues. Deletions cut 3 bases from V and 1 base from J, with 12 bases between. The germline gives CDR1 SGHNT, CDR2 YYREEE (reference sequence). This receptor was identified in a person between 40 and 85 years old with oral cavity squamous cell carcinoma. Sequenced material: PBMCs, taken before nivolumab (anti-PD-1) treatment. This chain links TRBV5-4 with TRBJ2-3, with a weak D call TRBD1 (6 bases). The CDR3 sequence: CASSSMGAGTDTQYF. Written as DNA, the CDR3 is TGTGCCAGCAGCTCAATGGGGGCGGGCACAGATACGCAGTATTTT. The whole variable domain, filled in from reference TRBV5-4 and TRBJ2-3, reads ETGVTQSPTHLIKTRGQQVTLRCSSQSGHNTVSWYQQALGQGPQFIFQYYREEENGRGNFPPRFSGLQFPNYSSELNVNALELDDSALYLCASSSMGAGTDTQYFGPGTRLTVL.